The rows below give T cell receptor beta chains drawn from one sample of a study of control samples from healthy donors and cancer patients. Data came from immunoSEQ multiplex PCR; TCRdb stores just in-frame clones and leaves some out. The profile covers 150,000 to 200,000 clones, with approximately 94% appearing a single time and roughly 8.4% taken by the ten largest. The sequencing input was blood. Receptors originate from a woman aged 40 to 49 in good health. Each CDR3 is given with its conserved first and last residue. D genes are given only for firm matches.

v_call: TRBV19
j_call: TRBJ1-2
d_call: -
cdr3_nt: TGTGCCAGTAGTATTGGTAGGACCTATGGCTACACCTTC
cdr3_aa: CASSIGRTYGYTF

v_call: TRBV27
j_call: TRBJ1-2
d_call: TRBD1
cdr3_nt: TGTGCCAGCAGCCAGCTCACTTACAGGGGTACTAACTATGGCTACACCTTC
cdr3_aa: CASSQLTYRGTNYGYTF

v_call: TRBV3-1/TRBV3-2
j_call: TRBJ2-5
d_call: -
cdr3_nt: TGTGCCAGCAGCACGGAGGGGGGTGGGAGGACCCAGTACTTC
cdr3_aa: CASSTEGGGRTQYF

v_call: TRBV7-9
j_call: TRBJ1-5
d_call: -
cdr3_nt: TGTGCCAGCAGCCGGGACGGTAACAATCAGCCCCAGCATTTT
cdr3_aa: CASSRDGNNQPQHF

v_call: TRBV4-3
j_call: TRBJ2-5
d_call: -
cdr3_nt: TGCGCCAGCAGCCAAGCTGTGAATGGGAGGGAGACCCAGTACTTC
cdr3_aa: CASSQAVNGRETQYF

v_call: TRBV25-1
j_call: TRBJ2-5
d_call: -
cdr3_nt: TGTGCCAGCAGTGTCGCCAGGGATCGAGAGACCCAGTACTTC
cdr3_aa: CASSVARDRETQYF

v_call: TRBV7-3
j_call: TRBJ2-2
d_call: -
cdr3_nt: TGTGCCAGCCGCTCTCCGGGCCAGGGAGAGGGGACCGGGGAGCTGTTTTTT
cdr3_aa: CASRSPGQGEGTGELFF

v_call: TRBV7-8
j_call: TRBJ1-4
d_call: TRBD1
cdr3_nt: TGTGCCAGCAGCCCGCAGACAGGGGGCCGGGAAAAACTGTTTTTT
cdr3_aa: CASSPQTGGREKLFF

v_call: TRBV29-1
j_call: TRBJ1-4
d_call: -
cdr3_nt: TGCAGCGTTGAAGATCAGGCAGCCGAAGAAAAACTGTTTTTT
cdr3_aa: CSVEDQAAEEKLFF

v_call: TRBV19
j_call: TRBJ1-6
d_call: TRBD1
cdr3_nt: TGTGCCAGTAGTACTGACGGGACAGGGGTTAATTCACCCCTCCACTTT
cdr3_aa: CASSTDGTGVNSPLHF

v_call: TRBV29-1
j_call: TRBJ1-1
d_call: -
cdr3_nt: TGCAGCGCTGCTCAGACGGGCAGCTCAGCTTTCTTT
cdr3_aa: CSAAQTGSSAFF

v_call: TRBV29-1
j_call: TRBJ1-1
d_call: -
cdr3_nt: TGCAGCGGGAGAAACGGGAACACTGAAGCTTTCTTT
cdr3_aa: CSGRNGNTEAFF

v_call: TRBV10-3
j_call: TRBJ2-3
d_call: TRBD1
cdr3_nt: TGTGCCATCAGCCCCGGGACAGACACAGATACGCAGTATTTT
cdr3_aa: CAISPGTDTDTQYF

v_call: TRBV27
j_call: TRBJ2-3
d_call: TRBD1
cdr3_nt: TGTGCCAGCAGTTTACGGTCCAGGGGGAAATACACAGATACGCAGTATTTT
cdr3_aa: CASSLRSRGKYTDTQYF

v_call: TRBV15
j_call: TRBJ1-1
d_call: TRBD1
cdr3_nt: TGTGCCACCAGCAGCCACAGGGGAACTGAAGCTTTCTTT
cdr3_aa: CATSSHRGTEAFF

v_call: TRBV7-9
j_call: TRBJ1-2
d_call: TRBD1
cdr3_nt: TGTGCCAGCAGCTCGGGACAGGGACCGCATCATGGCTACACCTTC
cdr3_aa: CASSSGQGPHHGYTF

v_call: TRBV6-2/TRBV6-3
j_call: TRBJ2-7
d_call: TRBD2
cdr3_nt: TGTGCCAGCAGCCTGGCTAGCGGGGGGTCGTACGAGCAGTACTTC
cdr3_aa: CASSLASGGSYEQYF

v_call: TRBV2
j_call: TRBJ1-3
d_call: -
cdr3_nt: TGTGCCAGCATAAACCAGGGGAGGGACACCATATATTTT
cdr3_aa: CASINQGRDTIYF

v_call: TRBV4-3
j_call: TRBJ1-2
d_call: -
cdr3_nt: TGCGCCAGCAGCCAAGTTCGAGGGGCTGAGGGCTACACCTTC
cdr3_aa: CASSQVRGAEGYTF

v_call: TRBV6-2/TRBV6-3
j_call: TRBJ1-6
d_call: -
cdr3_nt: TGTGCCAGCAGTTACTCCGGACGCGCTGGGGGTTCACCCCTCCACTTT
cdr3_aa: CASSYSGRAGGSPLHF

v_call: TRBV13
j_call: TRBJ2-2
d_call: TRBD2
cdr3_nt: TGTGCCAGCAGCCCCCCCGCCCGTATCGGGGGGACCGGGGAGCTGTTTTTT
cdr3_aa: CASSPPARIGGTGELFF

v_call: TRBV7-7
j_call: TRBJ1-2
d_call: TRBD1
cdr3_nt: TGTGCTAGCAGCCCTTTGGGACAGGGAAATGGCTACACCTTC
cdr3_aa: CASSPLGQGNGYTF

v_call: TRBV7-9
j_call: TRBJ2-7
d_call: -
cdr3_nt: TGTGCCAGCAGCGGCGACCGAGACAGACTATACGAGCAGTACTTC
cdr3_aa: CASSGDRDRLYEQYF

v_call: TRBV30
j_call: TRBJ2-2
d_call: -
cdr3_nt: TGTGCCTGGAGACGACAGGCCAACACCGGGGAGCTGTTTTTT
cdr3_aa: CAWRRQANTGELFF

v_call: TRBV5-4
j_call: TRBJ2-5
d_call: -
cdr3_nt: TGTGCCAGCAGCTTGGACGAAGAGACCCAGTACTTC
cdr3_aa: CASSLDEETQYF

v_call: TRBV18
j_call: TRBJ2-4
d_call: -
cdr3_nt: TGTGCCAGCTCACCTCTTACCCGAATAGCCAAAAACATTCAGTACTTC
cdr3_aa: CASSPLTRIAKNIQYF

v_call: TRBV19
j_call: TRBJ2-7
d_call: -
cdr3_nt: TGTGCCAGTAGTATAGAATCTACGTGGGCACCGTACGAGCAGTACTTC
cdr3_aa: CASSIESTWAPYEQYF

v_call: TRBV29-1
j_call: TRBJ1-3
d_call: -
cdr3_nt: TGCAGCGTTGAAGTCGGGGGGGAATTAAACACCATATATTTT
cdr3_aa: CSVEVGGELNTIYF

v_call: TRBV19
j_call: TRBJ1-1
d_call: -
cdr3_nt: TGTGCCAGTAGTAGGGGGGGCAGGAAGAACACTGAAGCTTTCTTT
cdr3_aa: CASSRGGRKNTEAFF

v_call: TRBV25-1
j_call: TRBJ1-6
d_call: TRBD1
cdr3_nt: TGTGCCAGCAGTATCCGGGACAGGGGGAATTCACCCCTCCACTTT
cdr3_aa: CASSIRDRGNSPLHF

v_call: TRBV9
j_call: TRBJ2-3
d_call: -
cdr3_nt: TGTGCCAGCAGCGTCCGCACAGATACGCAGTATTTT
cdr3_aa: CASSVRTDTQYF

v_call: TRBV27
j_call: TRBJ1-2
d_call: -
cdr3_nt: TGTGCCAGCAGTTTATCGTCTAGGGGGGCTAATGGCTACACCTTC
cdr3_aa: CASSLSSRGANGYTF

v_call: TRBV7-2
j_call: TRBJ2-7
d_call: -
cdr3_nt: TGTGCCAGCAGCCCCCGGGACCCCCTGGGGGACGAGCAGTACTTC
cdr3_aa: CASSPRDPLGDEQYF

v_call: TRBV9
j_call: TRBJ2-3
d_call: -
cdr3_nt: TGTGCCAGCAGCAGACAGATCCCAGATACGCAGTATTTT
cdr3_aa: CASSRQIPDTQYF

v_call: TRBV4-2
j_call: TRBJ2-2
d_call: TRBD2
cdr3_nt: TGTGCCAGCAGCCCATTAGCGGGGGGTACCGGGGAGCTGTTTTTT
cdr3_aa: CASSPLAGGTGELFF

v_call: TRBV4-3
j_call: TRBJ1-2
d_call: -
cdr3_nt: TGCGCCAGCAGCCAAGGGAATAAGAACTATGGCTACACCTTC
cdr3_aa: CASSQGNKNYGYTF

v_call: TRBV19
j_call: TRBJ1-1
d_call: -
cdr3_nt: TGTGCCAGTAGTATATCTTTGGGATTGAACACTGAAGCTTTCTTT
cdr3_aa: CASSISLGLNTEAFF

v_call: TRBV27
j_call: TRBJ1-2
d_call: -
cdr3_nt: TGTGCCAGCAGTTTCCAGGGCGCTGCCTATGGCTACACCTTC
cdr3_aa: CASSFQGAAYGYTF

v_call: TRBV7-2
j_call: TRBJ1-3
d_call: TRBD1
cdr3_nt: TGTGCCAGCAGCAAGGACAGGGGATGGTCTGGAAACACCATATATTTT
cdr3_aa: CASSKDRGWSGNTIYF

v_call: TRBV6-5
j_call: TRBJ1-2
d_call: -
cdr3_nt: TGTGCCAGCAGTTACTCTGTGGGGGTGGACTATGGCTACACCTTC
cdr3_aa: CASSYSVGVDYGYTF

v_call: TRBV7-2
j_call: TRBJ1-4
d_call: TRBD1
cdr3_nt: TGTGCCAGCAGCCTGGACAGGTTTGCAACTAATGAAAAACTGTTTTTT
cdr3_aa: CASSLDRFATNEKLFF

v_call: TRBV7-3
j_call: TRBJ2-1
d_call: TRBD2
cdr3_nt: TGTGCCAGCAGCTTAAGGAGTCTAGCGGGTACCAATGAGCAGTTCTTC
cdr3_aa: CASSLRSLAGTNEQFF

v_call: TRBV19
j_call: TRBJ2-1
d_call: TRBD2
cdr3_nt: TGTGCCAGTAGTATCCCGGCGGGGGGTTACAATGAGCAGTTCTTC
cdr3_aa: CASSIPAGGYNEQFF